The T cell receptor beta chain described here comes from a study of OX40 agonist ivuxolimab in advanced cancers. Some background on the complete study: Ivuxolimab was a fully human IgG2 agonistic monoclonal antibody targeting the costimulatory receptor OX40 (CD134). Intravenous ivuxolimab was administered to patients every 2 weeks at six dose levels: 0.01, 0.1, 0.3, 1.5, 3 and 10 mg/kg. Among the roughly 52 dose-escalation patients, about 20 had hepatocellular carcinoma, roughly 15 melanoma, 9 renal cell carcinoma and 9 head and neck cancer. A male proportion of approximately 83% and a mean age of approximately 60 years, ranging from roughly 20 to 80, were recorded for the dose-escalation cohort. Prior anti-PD-1, anti-PD-L1 or anti-CTLA-4 therapy was permitted, and checkpoint inhibitors had been received by roughly two fifths of dose-escalation patients. Partial responses occurred in three dose-escalation patients, of whom one had hepatocellular carcinoma and two had cutaneous melanoma. Peripheral TCRbeta sequencing aimed to test whether ivuxolimab altered TCR sequence diversity and caused clonal T-cell expansion. The paper covers the monotherapy dose-escalation part of the phase I ivuxolimab trial, which included N of about 50 patients. The paper as a whole reports these results and caveats: Low levels of normalized T-cell clonal expansion were also seen in some patients who did not respond. After ivuxolimab, more expanded clones were found on average in CD8+ T cells than in CD4+ T cells. In the 0.1-3.0 mg/kg groups, partial responders were among the patients with the lowest normalized peripheral clonal expansion, particularly in CD8+ T cells. At doses of 0.1 to 3.0 mg/kg, clonal expansion of both CD4+ and CD8+ blood T cells was observed from baseline to week 6. The antigen specificity of the clonally expanded peripheral T cells was not determined.

The CDR3, from cysteine to phenylalanine, totals 21 residues. Just CDR3 DNA is preserved here, 63 bases in frame from base 1. The trial excluded patients who had a history of autoimmune disease or who were on systemic immunosuppression. Peripheral blood for TCR sequencing was drawn from every dose cohort at baseline, at cycle 4 day 1 and at cycle 7 day 1. Samples were obtained from an open-label, multicenter, first-in-human phase I dose-escalation trial of ivuxolimab. Adults with locally advanced or metastatic melanoma, renal cell carcinoma, hepatocellular carcinoma or head and neck squamous cell carcinoma were enrolled in the trial. Before TCR sequencing, CD4+ T cells and CD8+ T cells were sorted from peripheral blood as separate populations. To sequence the TCRbeta CDR3 region, genomic DNA was isolated from the sorted cells. TCRbeta CDR3 regions were sequenced using the immunoSEQ Assay. Entries here come from immuneACCESS through TCRdb and include only in-frame sequences with V and J called. Some clones fail to appear in such tables; in the studies checked, an unresolved V gene covers under half of the shortfall, and the cause of the remainder is unknown. In all, the sample holds more than 20,000 clones, and approximately 86% of those were seen once. Together, the top ten hold 25% of the sample.

Comments on this clone: Its antigen has not been determined. No quality values exist for individual bases; no much larger clone is one base distant.

The TCR comes from an adult with an advanced solid tumor such as melanoma, head and neck, liver or kidney cancer. The specimen was CD4+ or CD8+ T cells sorted from blood, collected in a trial of the OX40 agonist ivuxolimab. This chain joins TRBV21-1 to TRBJ1-3; the D call of TRBD1 is as the table states it, not checked on the DNA. TRBV21-1 is flagged as a pseudogene. Here is the DNA: TGTGCCAGCAGCAAACCGTATGGGACACGAGGATCAATTTATTGTGGAAACACCATATATTTT. Its amino acids are CASSKPYGTRGSIYCGNTIYF.